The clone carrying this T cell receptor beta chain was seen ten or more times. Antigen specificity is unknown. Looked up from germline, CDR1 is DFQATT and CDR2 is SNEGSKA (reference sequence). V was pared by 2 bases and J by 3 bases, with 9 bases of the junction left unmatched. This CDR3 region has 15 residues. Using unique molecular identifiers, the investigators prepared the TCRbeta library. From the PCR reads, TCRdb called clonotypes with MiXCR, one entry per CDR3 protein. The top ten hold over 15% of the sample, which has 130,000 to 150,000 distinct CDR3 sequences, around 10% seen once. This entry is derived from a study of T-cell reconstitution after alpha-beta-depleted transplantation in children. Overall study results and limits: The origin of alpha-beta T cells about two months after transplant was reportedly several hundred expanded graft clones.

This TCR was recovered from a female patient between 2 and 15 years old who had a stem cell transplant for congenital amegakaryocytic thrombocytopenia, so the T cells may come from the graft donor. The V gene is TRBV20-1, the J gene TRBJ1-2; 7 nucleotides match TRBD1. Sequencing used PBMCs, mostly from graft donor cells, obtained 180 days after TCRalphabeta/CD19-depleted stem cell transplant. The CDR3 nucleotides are TGCAGTGCTAGAAACATTGACAGGGCTTACTATGGCTACACCTTC. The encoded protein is CSARNIDRAYYGYTF.